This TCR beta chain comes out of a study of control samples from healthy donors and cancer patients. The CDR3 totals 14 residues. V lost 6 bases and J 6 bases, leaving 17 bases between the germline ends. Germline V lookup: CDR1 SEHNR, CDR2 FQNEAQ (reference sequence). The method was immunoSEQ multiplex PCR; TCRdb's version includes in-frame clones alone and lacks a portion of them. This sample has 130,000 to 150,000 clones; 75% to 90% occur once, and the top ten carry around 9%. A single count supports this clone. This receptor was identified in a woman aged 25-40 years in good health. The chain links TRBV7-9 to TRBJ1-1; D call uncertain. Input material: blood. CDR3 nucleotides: TGTGCCAGCAGGCGTATCCAAGAGGATCCTGAAGCTTTCTTT. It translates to CASRRIQEDPEAFF.